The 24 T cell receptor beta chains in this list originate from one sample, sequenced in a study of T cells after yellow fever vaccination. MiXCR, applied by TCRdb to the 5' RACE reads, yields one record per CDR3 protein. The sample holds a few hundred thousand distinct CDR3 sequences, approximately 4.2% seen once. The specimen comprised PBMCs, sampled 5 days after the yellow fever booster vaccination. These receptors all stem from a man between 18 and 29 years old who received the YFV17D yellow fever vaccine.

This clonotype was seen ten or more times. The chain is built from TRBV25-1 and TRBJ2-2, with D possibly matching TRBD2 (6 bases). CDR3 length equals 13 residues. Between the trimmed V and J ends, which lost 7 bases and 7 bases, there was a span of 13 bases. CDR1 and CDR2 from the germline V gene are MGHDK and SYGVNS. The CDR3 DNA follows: TGTGCCAGCAAGGAGCGGGCAGACGGGGAGCTGTTTTTT. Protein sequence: CASKERADGELFF.

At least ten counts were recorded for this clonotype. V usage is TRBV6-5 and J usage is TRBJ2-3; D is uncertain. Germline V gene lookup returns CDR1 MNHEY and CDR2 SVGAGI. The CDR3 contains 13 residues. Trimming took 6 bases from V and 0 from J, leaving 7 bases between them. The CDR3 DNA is TGTGCCAGCAGGACAAGTAGCACAGATACGCAGTATTTT. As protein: CASRTSSTDTQYF.

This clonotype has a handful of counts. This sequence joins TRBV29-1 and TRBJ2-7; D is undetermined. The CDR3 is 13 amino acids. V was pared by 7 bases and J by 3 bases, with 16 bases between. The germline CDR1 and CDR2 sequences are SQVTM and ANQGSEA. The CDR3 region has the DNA TGCAGCGCCTTGATAGAAAGGGACTACGAGCAGTACTTC. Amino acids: CSALIERDYEQYF.

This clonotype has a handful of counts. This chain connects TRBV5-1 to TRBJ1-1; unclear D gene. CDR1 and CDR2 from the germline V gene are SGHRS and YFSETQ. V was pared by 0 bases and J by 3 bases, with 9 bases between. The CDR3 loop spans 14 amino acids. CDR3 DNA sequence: TGCGCCAGCAGCTTGGTTCAGTCGGACACTGAAGCTTTCTTT. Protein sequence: CASSLVQSDTEAFF.

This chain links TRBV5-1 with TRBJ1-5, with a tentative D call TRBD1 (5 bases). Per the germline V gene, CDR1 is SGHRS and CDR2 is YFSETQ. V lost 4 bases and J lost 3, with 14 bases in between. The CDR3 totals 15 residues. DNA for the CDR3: TGCGCCAGCAGCCCCGGGACCGTCCTCAATCAGCCCCAGCATTTT. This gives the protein CASSPGTVLNQPQHF.

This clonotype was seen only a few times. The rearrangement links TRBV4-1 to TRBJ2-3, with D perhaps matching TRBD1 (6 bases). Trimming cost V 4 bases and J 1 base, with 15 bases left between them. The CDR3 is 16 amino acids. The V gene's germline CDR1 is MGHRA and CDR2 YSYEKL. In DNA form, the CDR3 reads TGCGCCAGCAGCCTAAGAGGGCCAGGGGGCACAGATACGCAGTATTTT. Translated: CASSLRGPGGTDTQYF.

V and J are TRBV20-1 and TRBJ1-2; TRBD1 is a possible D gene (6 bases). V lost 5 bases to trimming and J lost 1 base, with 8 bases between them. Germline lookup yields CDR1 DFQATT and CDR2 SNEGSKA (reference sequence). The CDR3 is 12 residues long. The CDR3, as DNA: TGCAGTGCTTGGGACAATAACTATGGCTACACCTTC. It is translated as CSAWDNNYGYTF.

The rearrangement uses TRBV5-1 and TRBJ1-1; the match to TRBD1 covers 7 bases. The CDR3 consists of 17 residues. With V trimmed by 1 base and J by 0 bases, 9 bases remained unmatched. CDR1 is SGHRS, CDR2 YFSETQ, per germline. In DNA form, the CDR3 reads TGCGCCAGCAGCTTGTATTCAGGGGGGGTCATGAACACTGAAGCTTTCTTT. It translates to CASSLYSGGVMNTEAFF.

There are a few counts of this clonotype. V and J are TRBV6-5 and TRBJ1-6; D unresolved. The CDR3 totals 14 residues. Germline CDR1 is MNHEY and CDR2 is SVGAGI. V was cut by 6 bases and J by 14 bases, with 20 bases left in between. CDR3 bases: TGTGCCAGCAGCTGGTACTCCGCCCAAGGGACCCTCCACTTT. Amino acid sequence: CASSWYSAQGTLHF.

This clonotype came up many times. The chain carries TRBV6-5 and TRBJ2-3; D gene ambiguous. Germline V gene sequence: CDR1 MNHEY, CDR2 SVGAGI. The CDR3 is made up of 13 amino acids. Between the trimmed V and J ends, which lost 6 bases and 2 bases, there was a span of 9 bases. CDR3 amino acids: CASRNPDTDTQYF. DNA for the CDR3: TGTGCCAGCAGGAATCCGGACACAGATACGCAGTATTTT.

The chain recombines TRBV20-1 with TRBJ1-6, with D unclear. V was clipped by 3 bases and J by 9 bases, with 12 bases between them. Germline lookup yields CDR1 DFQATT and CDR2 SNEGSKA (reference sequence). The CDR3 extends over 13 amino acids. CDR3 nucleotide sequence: TGCAGTGCTAGCTTGGGTCACGGTTCACCCCTCCACTTT. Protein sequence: CSASLGHGSPLHF.

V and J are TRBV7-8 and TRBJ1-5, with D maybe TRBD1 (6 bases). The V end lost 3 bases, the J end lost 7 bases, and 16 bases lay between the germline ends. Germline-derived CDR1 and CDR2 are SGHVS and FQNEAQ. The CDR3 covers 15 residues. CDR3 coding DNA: TGTGCCAGCAGCTTTCAGGCAGGGGTGGGACAGCCCCAGCATTTT. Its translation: CASSFQAGVGQPQHF.

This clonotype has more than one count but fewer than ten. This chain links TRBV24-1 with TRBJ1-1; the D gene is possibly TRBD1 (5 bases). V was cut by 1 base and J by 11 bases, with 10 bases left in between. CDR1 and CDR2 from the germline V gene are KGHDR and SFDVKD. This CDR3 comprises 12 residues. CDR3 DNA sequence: TGTGCCACCAGTGATTTTTGGGGCGGCGCTTTCTTT. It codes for CATSDFWGGAFF.

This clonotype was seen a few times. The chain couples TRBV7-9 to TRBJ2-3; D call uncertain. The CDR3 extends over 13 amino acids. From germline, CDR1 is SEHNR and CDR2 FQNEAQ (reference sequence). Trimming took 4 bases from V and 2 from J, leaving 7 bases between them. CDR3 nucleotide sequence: TGTGCCAGCAGCTCCTACACCACAGATACGCAGTATTTT. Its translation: CASSSYTTDTQYF. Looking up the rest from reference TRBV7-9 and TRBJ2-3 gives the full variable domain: DTGVSQNPRHKITKRGQNVTFRCDPISEHNRLYWYRQTLGQGPEFLTYFQNEAQLEKSRLLSDRFSAERPKGSFSTLEIQRTEQGDSAMYLCASSSYTTDTQYFGPGTRLTVL.

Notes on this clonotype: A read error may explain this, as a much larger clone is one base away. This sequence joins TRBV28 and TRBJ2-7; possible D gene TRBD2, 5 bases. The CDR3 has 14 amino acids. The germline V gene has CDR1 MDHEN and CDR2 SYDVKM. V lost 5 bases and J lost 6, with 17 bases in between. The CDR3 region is CASSLRTGICEQYF. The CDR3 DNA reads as TGTGCCAGCAGTCTCCGGACGGGAATCTGCGAGCAGTACTTC.

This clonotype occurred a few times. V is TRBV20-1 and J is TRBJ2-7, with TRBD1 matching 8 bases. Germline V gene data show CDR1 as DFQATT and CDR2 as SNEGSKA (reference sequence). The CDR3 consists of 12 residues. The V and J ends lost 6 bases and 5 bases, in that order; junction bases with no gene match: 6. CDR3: CSALDRVHEQYF. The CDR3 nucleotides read TGCAGTGCCCTGGACAGGGTCCACGAGCAGTACTTC.

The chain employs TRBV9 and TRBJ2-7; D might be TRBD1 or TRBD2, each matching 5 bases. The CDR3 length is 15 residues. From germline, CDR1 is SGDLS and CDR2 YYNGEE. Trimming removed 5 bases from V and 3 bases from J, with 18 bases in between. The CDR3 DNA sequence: TGTGCCAGCAGTGCCTACTGGGGACCAAGCTACGAGCAGTACTTC. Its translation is CASSAYWGPSYEQYF.

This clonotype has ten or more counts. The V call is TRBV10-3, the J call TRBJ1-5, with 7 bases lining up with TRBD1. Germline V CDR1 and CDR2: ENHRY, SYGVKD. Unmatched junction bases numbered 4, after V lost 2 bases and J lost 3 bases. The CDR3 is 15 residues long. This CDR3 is CAISETGQNNQPQHF. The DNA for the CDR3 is TGTGCCATCAGTGAGACGGGACAGAACAATCAGCCCCAGCATTTT.

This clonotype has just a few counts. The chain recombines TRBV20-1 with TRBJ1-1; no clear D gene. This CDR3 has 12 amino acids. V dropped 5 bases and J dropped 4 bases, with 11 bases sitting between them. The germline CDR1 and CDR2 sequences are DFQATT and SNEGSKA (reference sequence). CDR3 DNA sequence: TGCAGTGCTTCCAAGACGGCCACTGAAGCTTTCTTT. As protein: CSASKTATEAFF.

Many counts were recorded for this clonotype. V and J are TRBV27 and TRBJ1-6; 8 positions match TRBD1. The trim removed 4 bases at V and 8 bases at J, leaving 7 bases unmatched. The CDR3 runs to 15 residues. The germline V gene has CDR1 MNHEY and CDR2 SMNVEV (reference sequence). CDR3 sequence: CASSSRDRQDSPLHF. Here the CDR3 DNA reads TGTGCCAGCAGTTCCAGGGACAGGCAAGATTCACCCCTCCACTTT.

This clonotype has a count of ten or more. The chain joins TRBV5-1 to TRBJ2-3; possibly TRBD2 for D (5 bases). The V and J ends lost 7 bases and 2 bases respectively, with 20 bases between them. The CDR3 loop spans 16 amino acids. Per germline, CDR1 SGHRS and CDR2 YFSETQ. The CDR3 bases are TGCGCCAGCTTTCTTGGTAACAGAGCGGACACAGATACGCAGTATTTT. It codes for CASFLGNRADTDTQYF.

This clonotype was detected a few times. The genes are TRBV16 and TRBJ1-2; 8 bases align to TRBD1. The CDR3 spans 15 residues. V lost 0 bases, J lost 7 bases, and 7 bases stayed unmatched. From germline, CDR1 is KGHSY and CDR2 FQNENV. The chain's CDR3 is CASSQSWTGLGGYTF. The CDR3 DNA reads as TGTGCCAGCAGCCAATCGTGGACAGGGCTGGGTGGCTACACCTTC.

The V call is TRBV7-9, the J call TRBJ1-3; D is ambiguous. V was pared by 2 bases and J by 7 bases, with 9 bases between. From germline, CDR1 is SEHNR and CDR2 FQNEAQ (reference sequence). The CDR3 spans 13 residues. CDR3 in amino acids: CASSLPYLNTIYF. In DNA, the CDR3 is TGTGCCAGCAGCTTACCCTATTTGAACACCATATATTTT.

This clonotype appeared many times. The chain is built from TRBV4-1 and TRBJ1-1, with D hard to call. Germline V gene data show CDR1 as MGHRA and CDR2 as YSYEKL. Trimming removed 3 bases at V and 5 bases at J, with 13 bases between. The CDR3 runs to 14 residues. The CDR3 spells CASSQNYMGTEAFF. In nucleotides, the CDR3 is TGCGCCAGCAGCCAGAACTACATGGGAACTGAAGCTTTCTTT.